These 16 T cell receptor beta chains originate from one sample sequenced in a study of T cell responses to AZD1222 COVID-19 vaccine. Method: immunoSEQ multiplex PCR; TCRdb's copy keeps in-frame clones and lacks some. There are approximately 130,000 clones in the sample; almost 85% occur only once, and 7.9% lies in the top ten. Sequences were derived from peripheral blood, sampled 28 days after the second dose of the MenACWY control vaccine. The receptors here all came from an adult who received the MenACWY meningococcal vaccine as a control.

The chain is built from TRBV5-6 and TRBJ1-2; D ambiguous. With 5 bases removed from V and 9 bases from J, the gap between germline ends came to 14 bases. The CDR3 spans 12 residues. Germline V gene data show CDR1 as SGHDT and CDR2 as YYEEEE. The CDR3 nucleotides are TGTGCCAGCAGTGTTGGTGCGGTGCGCTACACCTTC. Its translation: CASSVGAVRYTF.

The gene calls are TRBV19 and TRBJ2-7; possibly TRBD2 for D (5 bases). The CDR3 loop spans 15 amino acids. V dropped 3 bases and J dropped 2 bases, with 14 bases sitting between them. CDR1 is LNHDA and CDR2 is SQIVND in the germline V gene (reference sequence). The CDR3 reads CASSIGGPPPYEQYV. The CDR3 nucleotides are TGTGCCAGTAGTATCGGCGGGCCTCCTCCCTACGAGCAGTACGTC.

The V gene is TRBV6-5, the J gene TRBJ1-1; D ambiguous. The germline CDR1 and CDR2 sequences are MNHEY and SVGAGI. There are 14 residues in the CDR3. V lost 5 bases and J lost 6, with 16 bases in between. The CDR3 loop is CASSPPHVQPEAFF. CDR3 nucleotides: TGTGCCAGCAGTCCGCCTCACGTTCAGCCTGAAGCTTTCTTT.

This clone has a single count. This rearrangement joins TRBV4-3 to TRBJ2-7; 7 nucleotides align to TRBD1. The CDR3 spans 15 residues. V dropped 4 bases and J dropped 3; count of bases not matched to a gene: 9. The germline V gene encodes CDR1 LGHNA and CDR2 YSLEER. The CDR3: CASSPDRLTLYEQYF. In DNA form, the CDR3 reads TGCGCCAGCAGCCCGGACAGGTTGACCCTCTACGAGCAGTACTTC.

The rearrangement uses TRBV6-5 and TRBJ1-1; 7 bases match TRBD1. Trimming cost V 2 bases and J 4 bases; bases outside gene matches: 4. Germline CDR1 reads MNHEY; CDR2 reads SVGAGI. This CDR3 region has 14 residues. The CDR3: CASSYRQGSTEAFF. The CDR3 nucleotides read TGTGCCAGCAGTTACAGACAGGGAAGCACTGAAGCTTTCTTT.

V and J are TRBV5-1 and TRBJ2-3; the D gene is possibly TRBD2 (5 bases). The length of the CDR3 is 16 residues. Germline assignment: CDR1 SGHRS and CDR2 YFSETQ. V was shortened by 2 bases and J by 0 bases, with 13 bases between the two germline ends. As DNA, the CDR3 is TGCGCCAGCAGCTTTACAACCAGCGGAAGCACAGATACGCAGTATTTT. Translating it yields CASSFTTSGSTDTQYF.

The chain links TRBV9 to TRBJ1-5; D is uncertain. V lost 1 base and J 1 base, leaving 9 bases between the germline ends. The germline V gene has CDR1 SGDLS and CDR2 YYNGEE. The CDR3 length is 15 residues. CDR3 nucleotide sequence: TGTGCCAGCAGCGTATCCCTAGGGAGCAATCAGCCCCAGCATTTT. Amino acids: CASSVSLGSNQPQHF. The full variable domain, its missing parts supplied by reference TRBV9 and TRBJ1-5, is DSGVTQTPKHLITATGQRVTLRCSPRSGDLSVYWYQQSLDQGLQFLIQYYNGEERAKGNILERFSAQQFPDLHSELNLSSLELGDSALYFCASSVSLGSNQPQHFGDGTRLSIL.

V gene TRBV9 combines with J gene TRBJ2-3; D call uncertain. This CDR3 has 14 residues. V gave up 1 base and J gave up 0 bases, with 6 bases separating them. The germline V gene has CDR1 SGDLS and CDR2 YYNGEE. As DNA, the CDR3 is TGTGCCAGCAGCGTAACAATAAGCACAGATACGCAGTATTTT. Translation gives CASSVTISTDTQYF. The full variable domain, rest sourced from reference TRBV9 and TRBJ2-3, is DSGVTQTPKHLITATGQRVTLRCSPRSGDLSVYWYQQSLDQGLQFLIQYYNGEERAKGNILERFSAQQFPDLHSELNLSSLELGDSALYFCASSVTISTDTQYFGPGTRLTVL.

This clone was observed a few times. V usage is TRBV29-1 and J usage is TRBJ2-3; unclear D gene. CDR1 and CDR2 from the germline V gene are SQVTM and ANQGSEA. The CDR3 loop spans 12 amino acids. Trimming removed 4 bases from V and 1 base from J, with 6 bases in between. The CDR3 DNA reads as TGCAGCGTTGGGAAGGGCACAGATACGCAGTATTTT. It encodes CSVGKGTDTQYF.

The rearrangement joins TRBV5-1 to TRBJ2-6, with 8 bases lining up with TRBD1. Germline CDR1 and CDR2: SGHRS and YFSETQ. This CDR3 is 17 amino acids long. V lost 0 bases to trimming and J lost 4 bases; unmatched junction nucleotides: 6. The DNA for the CDR3 is TGCGCCAGCAGCTTGGGCAGGGGGCTGCCGGGGGCCAACGTCCTGACTTTC. Amino acids: CASSLGRGLPGANVLTF.

V gene TRBV6-2 or TRBV6-3 combines with J gene TRBJ1-2; a possible D gene is TRBD1 (6 bases). The CDR3 is 12 amino acids. The germline gives CDR1 MNHEY, CDR2 SVGEGT. Trimming removed 6 bases at V and 8 bases at J, with 13 bases between. The DNA for the CDR3 is TGTGCCAGCAGCCCCAGGGGAAGGGGCTACACCTTC. This gives the protein CASSPRGRGYTF.

The chain recombines TRBV6-5 with TRBJ1-1; no reliable D call. Trimming pared 7 bases from V and 1 base from J, leaving 10 bases between. The CDR3 sequence is 13 residues long. Germline V gene data show CDR1 as MNHEY and CDR2 as SVGAGI. The CDR3: CASTEVGNTEAFF. CDR3 in DNA: TGTGCCAGCACCGAGGTCGGGAACACTGAAGCTTTCTTT.

The rearrangement links TRBV6-1 to TRBJ2-2; 9 nucleotides match TRBD1. Germline trimming cut 4 bases from V and 0 bases from J; bases unmatched to any gene: 3. This CDR3 comprises 16 residues. Germline assignment: CDR1 MNHNS and CDR2 SASEGT. CDR3 sequence: CASSATGGSNTGELFF. CDR3 bases: TGTGCCAGCAGTGCCACAGGGGGCTCGAACACCGGGGAGCTGTTTTTT.

This clone appeared a single time. This chain's CDR3 is CASSQGIAGAGELFF. In DNA form, the CDR3 reads TGTGCCAGCAGCCAAGGGATAGCGGGAGCCGGGGAGCTGTTTTTT. The genes are TRBV3-1 (or the pseudogene TRBV3-2) and TRBJ2-2, with 9 bases aligning to TRBD2. Germline CDR1 is LGHDT and CDR2 is YNNKEL (reference sequence). CDR3 length equals 15 residues. V lost 1 base to trimming and J lost 6 bases; unmatched junction nucleotides: 3.

V gene TRBV27 combines with J gene TRBJ1-4; no definite D call. The CDR3 sequence is 15 residues long. With 4 bases removed from V and 0 bases from J, the gap between germline ends came to 9 bases. Germline CDR1 reads MNHEY; CDR2 reads SMNVEV (reference sequence). CDR3 sequence reads: CASSSLGSTNEKLFF. The CDR3 DNA reads as TGTGCCAGCAGTTCCCTTGGGTCAACTAATGAAAAACTGTTTTTT.

The chain has TRBV29-1 and TRBJ1-1; D might be TRBD1 (5 bases). Between the trimmed V and J ends, which lost 7 bases and 1 base, there was a span of 13 bases. CDR3 length equals 13 residues. Germline V lookup: CDR1 SQVTM, CDR2 ANQGSEA. CDR3 protein: CSAFAGQNTEAFF. The DNA of the CDR3 is TGCAGCGCTTTCGCCGGACAGAACACTGAAGCTTTCTTT.